Each of the 26 T cell receptor beta chains below was sequenced from the same sample in a study of cytomegalovirus exposure and HLA in healthy donors. PCR involved 60 Vbeta and 13 Jbeta primers. Data came from immunoSEQ multiplex PCR; TCRdb stores just in-frame clones and leaves some out. The repertoire holds 100,000 to 150,000 clones, with approximately 87% as singletons. Sequences were obtained from PBMCs. Every receptor here comes from a young man in good health and CMV-seropositive.

The rearrangement joins TRBV30 to TRBJ1-3, with D perhaps TRBD1 (6 bases). CDR3 length equals 14 residues. V lost 4 bases to trimming and J lost 0 bases, with 10 bases between them. Germline CDR1 is GTSNPN and CDR2 is SVGIG (reference sequence). This CDR3 is CAWNGDTSGNTIYF. The CDR3 bases are TGTGCCTGGAACGGGGACACCTCTGGAAACACCATATATTTT.

This clone turned up a few times. CDR3 loop: CASSQAMAGTSYNEQFF. The CDR3 DNA is TGTGCCAGCAGCCAAGCGATGGCGGGGACCTCCTACAATGAGCAGTTCTTC. This chain uses TRBV14 with TRBJ2-1; a weak D match, TRBD2 (6 bases). CDR1 and CDR2 from the germline V gene are SGHDN and FVKESK. V gave up 1 base and J gave up 0 bases, with 13 bases separating them. The CDR3 is made up of 17 amino acids.

Worth noting for this clone: Other DNA sequences in this specimen translate into the identical CDR3. The chain joins TRBV18 to TRBJ1-1; D might be TRBD1 (6 bases). CDR3 size: 14 residues. With 3 bases removed from V and 1 base from J, the gap between germline ends came to 9 bases. CDR1 KGHSH and CDR2 LQKENI come from the germline V gene. CDR3 in amino acids: CASSPRGQNTEAFF. The CDR3 nucleotides read TGTGCCAGCTCACCCAGGGGACAGAACACTGAAGCTTTCTTT.

This chain connects TRBV7-9 to TRBJ1-3; 8 bases agree with TRBD1. Germline values: CDR1 SEHNR, CDR2 FQNEAQ (reference sequence). CDR3 length: 18 amino acids. Trimming cost V 1 base and J 0 bases; bases outside gene matches: 8. CDR3 sequence: CASSLEPGQAFSGNTIYF. The CDR3 DNA is TGTGCCAGCAGCTTAGAGCCGGGACAGGCCTTCTCTGGAAACACCATATATTTT.

The chain uses TRBV27 and TRBJ2-3; D possibly corresponds to TRBD1 (5 bases). The CDR3 is 14 amino acids. V was pared by 6 bases and J by 2 bases, with 12 bases between. Germline assignment: CDR1 MNHEY and CDR2 SMNVEV (reference sequence). The CDR3 here is CASSLGVYTDTQYF. The DNA of the CDR3 is TGTGCCAGCAGCCTAGGGGTCTACACAGATACGCAGTATTTT.

The CDR3 loop is CASSPAGQEAKNIQYF. For the CDR3, the DNA is TGTGCCAGCAGCCCGGCGGGACAGGAAGCCAAAAACATTCAGTACTTC. The genes are TRBV9 and TRBJ2-4; TRBD1 agrees at 8 bases. V lost 4 bases to trimming and J lost 0 bases; unmatched junction nucleotides: 6. Germline-derived CDR1 and CDR2 are SGDLS and YYNGEE. The CDR3 has 16 amino acids. Variable domain in full (rest from reference TRBV9 and TRBJ2-4): DSGVTQTPKHLITATGQRVTLRCSPRSGDLSVYWYQQSLDQGLQFLIQYYNGEERAKGNILERFSAQQFPDLHSELNLSSLELGDSALYFCASSPAGQEAKNIQYFGAGTRLSVL.

This rearrangement joins TRBV6-4 to TRBJ1-2; D is ambiguous. V was cut by 0 bases and J by 7 bases, with 9 bases left in between. This CDR3 has 13 amino acids. Germline values: CDR1 MRHNA, CDR2 SNTAGT. CDR3 nucleotides: TGTGCCAGCAGTGACTCCCACAGTGGTGGCTACACCTTC. Translated: CASSDSHSGGYTF.

The chain couples TRBV2 to TRBJ1-5; D unclear. The V and J ends lost 2 bases and 3 bases respectively, with 5 bases between them. CDR1 is SNHLY, CDR2 FYNNEI, per germline. The CDR3 runs 13 residues. CDR3 region: CASSESVNQPQHF. Written as DNA, the CDR3 is TGTGCCAGCAGTGAATCCGTCAATCAGCCCCAGCATTTT.

The chain couples TRBV25-1 to TRBJ1-5; D gene ambiguous. With 4 bases removed from V and 7 bases from J, the gap between germline ends came to 8 bases. Germline CDR1 MGHDK, CDR2 SYGVNS. This CDR3 comprises 12 residues. CDR3 region: CASSAGVQPQHF. The CDR3 DNA follows: TGTGCCAGCAGTGCCGGGGTCCAGCCCCAGCATTTT.

This clone was detected only once. V is TRBV7-9 and J is TRBJ1-1; TRBD1 aligns across 9 bases. Germline CDR1 SEHNR, CDR2 FQNEAQ (reference sequence). The CDR3 consists of 15 residues. V dropped 5 bases and J dropped 4; count of bases not matched to a gene: 8. The CDR3 region has the DNA TGTGCCAGCAGCAAATTACAGGGGGCAGGCACTGAAGCTTTCTTT. Its protein product is CASSKLQGAGTEAFF.

This clone was seen just once. CDR3 coding DNA: TGCGCCAGCAGCTACCCGGGATCGCTTGAAGCTTTCTTT. Translated, it gives CASSYPGSLEAFF. The chain employs TRBV5-1 and TRBJ1-1, with D uncertain. The germline CDR1 and CDR2 sequences are SGHRS and YFSETQ. This CDR3 contains 13 residues. Trimming removed 3 bases at V and 7 bases at J, with 13 bases between.

This chain's CDR3 is CASSPGTSYEQYF. The CDR3 DNA reads TGTGCCAGCTCACCGGGCACTTCCTACGAGCAGTACTTC. The chain carries TRBV18 and TRBJ2-7; D is unclear. Between the trimmed V and J ends, which lost 3 bases and 1 base, there was a span of 7 bases. The germline gives CDR1 KGHSH, CDR2 LQKENI. This CDR3 region has 13 residues.

This clone appeared a single time. V gene TRBV5-1 combines with J gene TRBJ2-1; 9 nucleotides match TRBD2. Trimming removed 2 bases from V and 9 bases from J; junction bases left unmatched: 3. CDR1 and CDR2 from the germline V gene are SGHRS and YFSETQ. This CDR3 has 13 amino acids. Here the CDR3 reads CASSFQTSGEQFF. The CDR3 bases are TGCGCCAGCAGCTTTCAGACTAGCGGTGAGCAGTTCTTC. The variable domain in full, with the rest retrieved from reference TRBV5-1 and TRBJ2-1, is KAGVTQTPRYLIKTRGQQVTLSCSPISGHRSVSWYQQTPGQGLQFLFEYFSETQRNKGNFPGRFSGRQFSNSRSEMNVSTLELGDSALYLCASSFQTSGEQFFGPGTRLTVL.

The V call is TRBV19, the J call TRBJ2-3; no definite D call. Germline V gene sequence: CDR1 LNHDA, CDR2 SQIVND (reference sequence). The CDR3 consists of 15 residues. Trimming removed 5 bases at V and 2 bases at J, with 14 bases between. CDR3 in amino acids: CASSPGSPSTDTQYF. The DNA for the CDR3 is TGTGCCAGTAGTCCCGGGTCCCCTTCCACAGATACGCAGTATTTT.

This rearrangement joins TRBV11-2 to TRBJ2-3; weak D call: TRBD2 (6 bases). This CDR3 contains 16 residues. Germline CDR1 and CDR2: SGHAT and FQNNGV. V lost 5 bases and J 2 bases, leaving 17 bases between the germline ends. The CDR3 region is CASSREAGLVTDTQYF. DNA of the CDR3: TGTGCCAGCAGCCGAGAGGCGGGACTCGTCACAGATACGCAGTATTTT.

This chain joins TRBV11-3 and TRBJ1-4; 9 bases align to TRBD1. The germline V gene has CDR1 SGHNT and CDR2 YENEEA. After removal of 4 bases from V and 8 bases from J, the junction contained 8 bases not matched to a gene. CDR3 length: 15 residues. The CDR3 DNA reads as TGTGCCAGCAGCTCCTACAGGGGGCGATGGGAAAAACTGTTTTTT. This translates into CASSSYRGRWEKLFF.

The chain links TRBV6-5 to TRBJ1-3, with TRBD1 identical over 8 bases. Germline-derived CDR1 and CDR2 are MNHEY and SVGAGI. The CDR3 runs 15 residues. Trimming at V came to 0 bases and at J to 2 bases, leaving 0 bases not matched to a gene. CDR3 DNA sequence: TGTGCCAGCAGTTACTCGACAGGGGCTGGAAACACCATATATTTT. It is translated as CASSYSTGAGNTIYF.

J is TRBJ2-2 and V is TRBV7-8; D possibly corresponds to TRBD2 (7 bases). This CDR3 spans 18 amino acids. V was cut by 0 bases and J by 5 bases, with 19 bases left in between. In germline, CDR1 is SGHVS, CDR2 FQNEAQ. CDR3 nucleotides: TGTGCCAGCAGCTTAGCAACGATCCACAGGGAGGGAACCGGGGAGCTGTTTTTT. Its translation is CASSLATIHREGTGELFF. The full variable domain, with the rest looked up from reference TRBV7-8 and TRBJ2-2, is GAGVSQSPRYKVAKRGQDVALRCDPISGHVSLFWYQQALGQGPEFLTYFQNEAQLDKSGLPSDRFFAERPEGSVSTLKIQRTQQEDSAVYLCASSLATIHREGTGELFFGEGSRLTVL.

This sequence joins TRBV7-3 and TRBJ1-1; 9 bases are a match to TRBD1. V shed 5 bases, J shed 4 bases, and the junction held 8 bases outside the gene matches. CDR1 and CDR2 (germline): SGHTA, FQGTGA. The CDR3 covers 15 residues. CDR3 region: CASSLQGAGVTEAFF. CDR3 DNA: TGTGCCAGCAGCCTACAGGGGGCGGGTGTCACTGAAGCTTTCTTT.

The count of this clone is one. Other DNA sequences in this sample translate to the same CDR3. The V call is TRBV5-1, the J call TRBJ1-1; 7 bases agree with TRBD1. This CDR3 comprises 15 residues. Germline-derived CDR1 and CDR2 are SGHRS and YFSETQ. V lost 4 bases to trimming and J lost 0 bases; unmatched junction nucleotides: 6. The CDR3 DNA reads as TGCGCCAGCAGCAACCGACAGGGTATGAACACTGAAGCTTTCTTT. Its translation: CASSNRQGMNTEAFF.

CDR3: CAWAGGGYEQYF. DNA of the CDR3: TGTGCCTGGGCGGGGGGCGGCTACGAGCAGTACTTC. The chain employs TRBV30 and TRBJ2-7; 8 bases match TRBD2. The ends lost 5 bases at V and 3 bases at J; junction bases unmatched: 3. This CDR3 is built from 12 residues. The V gene's germline CDR1 is GTSNPN and CDR2 SVGIG (reference sequence).

This chain joins TRBV6-1 and TRBJ2-1; possibly TRBD2 for D (5 bases). The germline CDR1 and CDR2 sequences are MNHNS and SASEGT. V was cut by 6 bases and J by 1 base, with 13 bases left in between. CDR3 length equals 15 residues. The CDR3 DNA reads as TGTGCCAGCAGCCTTTTCGGGGATTCCTACAATGAGCAGTTCTTC. Translation: CASSLFGDSYNEQFF.

The genes are TRBV27 and TRBJ2-7; 8 positions agree with TRBD2. Germline V CDR1 and CDR2: MNHEY, SMNVEV (reference sequence). This CDR3 has 13 residues. V lost 8 bases, J lost 4 bases, and 7 bases stayed unmatched. The CDR3 reads CASSRGGVYEQYF. CDR3 nucleotide sequence: TGTGCCAGCTCACGGGGGGGCGTTTACGAGCAGTACTTC.

This clone was detected only once. The V and J genes are TRBV19 and TRBJ1-2; 10 bases fit TRBD1. Germline lookup yields CDR1 LNHDA and CDR2 SQIVND (reference sequence). There are 13 residues in the CDR3. V lost 3 bases to trimming and J lost 8 bases; unmatched junction nucleotides: 3. CDR3 coding DNA: TGTGCCAGTAGTATGGGACAGGGGCAAGGCTACACCTTC. It specifies CASSMGQGQGYTF.

This rearrangement joins TRBV5-1 to TRBJ2-1, with TRBD2 matching 12 bases. Per germline, CDR1 SGHRS and CDR2 YFSETQ. This CDR3 contains 16 residues. J gave up 4 bases and V 4 bases, and 6 bases lay outside the gene matches. CDR3 protein: CASSASGGAGYNEQFF. The CDR3, as DNA: TGCGCCAGCAGCGCTAGCGGGGGGGCGGGGTACAATGAGCAGTTCTTC.

V is TRBV6-5 and J is TRBJ2-2; possible D gene TRBD1, 6 bases. Trimming removed 7 bases from V and 6 bases from J, with 9 bases in between. Germline assignment: CDR1 MNHEY and CDR2 SVGAGI. The CDR3 spans 12 residues. CDR3 loop: CASNRQAGELFF. CDR3 bases: TGTGCCAGCAATAGACAGGCCGGGGAGCTGTTTTTT.